This T cell receptor (beta chain) was captured in a study of neurological immune-mediated disorders. Trimming cost V 6 bases and J 4 bases, with 13 bases left between them. The CDR3 is made up of 13 amino acids. Germline values: CDR1 MNHEY, CDR2 SMNVEV (reference sequence). Synthesis of cDNA used 5'RACE (with 10-nucleotide random UMIs). TCRdb independently ran MiXCR on the 5' RACE reads; one entry per CDR3 protein. This table has roughly 25,000 distinct CDR3 sequences, over 5% appearing once. Findings and caveats of the study: No CDR3 amino acid sequences were shared by expanded clones across subjects, suggesting private repertoires in all groups.

This clonotype came up many times. Its specificity is unknown. Sequencing was performed on PBMCs. V is TRBV27 and J is TRBJ2-7, with D perhaps matching TRBD1 (5 bases). The clonotype originates from a woman in her forties in good health. CDR3 DNA: TGTGCCAGCAGAGGAAGTGACAGATACGAGCAGTACTTC. The encoded protein is CASRGSDRYEQYF.